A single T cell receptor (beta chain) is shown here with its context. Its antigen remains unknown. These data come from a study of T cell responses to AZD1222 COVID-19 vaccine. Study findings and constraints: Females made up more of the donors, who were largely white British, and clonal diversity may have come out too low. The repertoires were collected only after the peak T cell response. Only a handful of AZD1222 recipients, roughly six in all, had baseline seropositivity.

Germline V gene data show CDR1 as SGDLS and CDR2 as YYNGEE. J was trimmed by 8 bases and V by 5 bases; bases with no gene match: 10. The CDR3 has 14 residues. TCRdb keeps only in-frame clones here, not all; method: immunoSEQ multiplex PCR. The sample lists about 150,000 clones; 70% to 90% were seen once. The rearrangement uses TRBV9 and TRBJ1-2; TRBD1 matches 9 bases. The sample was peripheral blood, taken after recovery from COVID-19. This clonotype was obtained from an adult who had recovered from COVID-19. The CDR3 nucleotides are TGTGCCAGCAGTAAGGGACAGGGTGAACGCGGCTACACCTTC. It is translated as CASSKGQGERGYTF.